The 19 T cell receptor beta chains in this list originate from one sample, sequenced in a study of T cell clusters in autoimmune cytopenias. TRB rearrangements were amplified by touch-down multiplex PCR with mixed TRB-A/B primers. TCRdb reprocessed the multiplex PCR reads, keeping one entry per CDR3 protein, no DNA. This sample's table has around 5,000 distinct CDR3 sequences. TRB was amplified from roughly 250 ng of peripheral blood genomic DNA per sample. Another study also made use of these data, one on T cell repertoires in aging, cancer and after chemotherapy.

Sequenced input: peripheral blood. All receptors come from a human donor in good health.

The rearrangement uses TRBV15 and TRBJ1-1. The CDR3 sequence is 12 residues long. The germline V gene has CDR1 LNHNV and CDR2 YYDKDF (reference sequence). The CDR3 loop is CASGRTNTEAFF.

Frequency places this clonotype as medium-sized. The rearrangement links TRBV5-6 to TRBJ2-7; with no DNA, the TCRdb D assignment of TRBD1 cannot be verified. Per the germline V gene, CDR1 is SGHDT and CDR2 is YYEEEE. The CDR3 has 15 residues. Here the CDR3 reads CASSFPTGNPYEQYF.

This clonotype registers medium-sized by frequency. The chain carries TRBV27 and TRBJ2-3; TCRdb selects TRBD1, and the lack of DNA leaves this call unchecked. The germline CDR1 and CDR2 sequences are MNHEY and SMNVEV (reference sequence). The length of the CDR3 is 14 residues. The CDR3 loop reads CASSPGRSTDTQYF.

This rearrangement joins TRBV10-2 to TRBJ1-2. The CDR3 covers 14 residues. Germline values: CDR1 WSHSY, CDR2 SAAADI. This CDR3 is CASSGSGAGYGYTF.

The chain has TRBV10-3 and TRBJ2-5; the TCRdb call, TRBD1, lacks DNA for checking. The germline V gene encodes CDR1 ENHRY and CDR2 SYGVKD. This CDR3 is 18 amino acids long. CDR3 residues: CAISERGSRGEAQETQYF.

This chain connects TRBV6-2 or TRBV6-3 to TRBJ2-7; TCRdb calls TRBD1, which cannot be checked without DNA. Per germline, CDR1 MNHEY and CDR2 SVGEGT. The CDR3 extends over 14 amino acids. This CDR3 reads CASSYWAGSYEQYF.

This clonotype ranks as medium-sized in terms of frequency. This chain links TRBV15 with TRBJ1-4. Looked up from germline, CDR1 is LNHNV and CDR2 is YYDKDF (reference sequence). The CDR3 has 14 residues. CDR3 region: CATKNRSPNEKLFF.

The rearrangement links TRBV19 to TRBJ1-1; TCRdb lists TRBD1, though no DNA is available to test this call. Germline CDR1 and CDR2: LNHDA and SQIVND (reference sequence). The CDR3 covers 14 residues. The CDR3 region is CASSSQGRNTEAFF. The full variable domain, completed using reference TRBV19 and TRBJ1-1, is DGGITQSPKYLFRKEGQNVTLSCEQNLNHDAMYWYRQDPGQGLRLIYYSQIVNDFQKGDIAEGYSVSREKKESFPLTVTSAQKNPTAFYLCASSSQGRNTEAFFGQGTRLTVV.

By frequency, this clonotype registers medium-sized. The chain carries TRBV19 and TRBJ2-7. CDR3 length: 14 residues. Germline V lookup: CDR1 LNHDA, CDR2 SQIVND (reference sequence). CDR3 protein: CASSLEVPSYEQYF.

The V gene is TRBV7-2, the J gene TRBJ2-1; checking the TCRdb D call of TRBD1 is not possible without DNA. The germline V gene encodes CDR1 SGHTA and CDR2 FQGNSA. The CDR3 runs to 17 residues. The CDR3: CASSWDRGLSSYNEQFF.

The V call is TRBV6-5, the J call TRBJ2-7. Germline CDR1 is MNHEY and CDR2 is SVGAGI. The CDR3 covers 13 residues. CDR3 protein: CASSPSLSYEQYF.

The rearrangement links TRBV6-2 or TRBV6-3 to TRBJ2-7; no DNA is available, so the TRBD2 call from TCRdb remains unchecked. Germline V lookup: CDR1 MNHEY, CDR2 SVGEGT. The CDR3 covers 16 residues. The CDR3 reads CASSYSGSRGGYEQYF.

V gene TRBV6-2 or TRBV6-3 combines with J gene TRBJ2-2. In germline, CDR1 is MNHEY, CDR2 SVGEGT. CDR3 size: 13 residues. CDR3 sequence: CASSWGNTGELFF.

V gene TRBV6-2 or TRBV6-3 combines with J gene TRBJ2-2. The CDR3 has 14 amino acids. CDR1 is MNHEY and CDR2 is SVGEGT in the germline V gene. The CDR3 spells CASKVVSNTGELFF.

Frequency places this clonotype as medium-sized. The J gene is TRBJ2-5, the V gene TRBV19; TCRdb lists TRBD2, though no DNA is available to test this call. This CDR3 region has 13 residues. Germline V CDR1 and CDR2: LNHDA, SQIVND (reference sequence). CDR3 amino acids: CASSLGLAETQYF.

The chain employs TRBV12-3 or TRBV12-4 and TRBJ2-7; TCRdb selects TRBD2, and the lack of DNA leaves this call unchecked. The CDR3 totals 18 residues. CDR3 residues: CASSLRSLAGGSSYEQYF.

This chain links TRBV27 with TRBJ1-4; the D gene TCRdb calls, TRBD1, cannot be checked with no DNA. The CDR3 contains 15 residues. Germline V gives CDR1 MNHEY, CDR2 SMNVEV (reference sequence). The CDR3 region is CASSLWSGGGEKLFF.

The chain recombines TRBV6-6 with TRBJ2-3; TCRdb's assignment of TRBD1 cannot be checked, as there is no DNA. Germline lookup yields CDR1 MNHNY and CDR2 SVGAGI (reference sequence). The CDR3 has 15 residues. CDR3 sequence: CASFWGASSTDTQYF.

Frequency places this clonotype as medium-sized (0.01 to 0.1%). The chain employs TRBV29-1 and TRBJ1-1. Per germline, CDR1 SQVTM and CDR2 ANQGSEA. This CDR3 region has 11 residues. CDR3 residues: CSGKLRTEAFF.